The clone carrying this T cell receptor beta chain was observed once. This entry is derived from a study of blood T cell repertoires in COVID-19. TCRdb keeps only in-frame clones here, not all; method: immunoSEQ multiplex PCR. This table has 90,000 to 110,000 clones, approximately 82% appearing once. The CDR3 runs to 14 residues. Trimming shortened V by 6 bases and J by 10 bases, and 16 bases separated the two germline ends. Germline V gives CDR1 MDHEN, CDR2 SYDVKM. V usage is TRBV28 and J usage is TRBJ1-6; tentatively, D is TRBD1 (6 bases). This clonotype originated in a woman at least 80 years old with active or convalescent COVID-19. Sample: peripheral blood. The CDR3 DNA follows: TGTGCCAGCAGCCTCGGACAGAGGATATCACCCCTCCACTTT. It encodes CASSLGQRISPLHF.